Sequencing of this TCR beta chain was carried out in a study of neurological immune-mediated disorders (dated by TCRdb to about 2019). Background for the entire study: Among the approximately 34 multiple sclerosis patients, roughly 31 had relapsing-remitting MS and 3 had secondary progressive MS. The cohort was made up of approximately 71 subjects, consisting of roughly 14 HAM/TSP patients, approximately 35 multiple sclerosis patients and 20 healthy controls. Peripheral blood TCR-beta repertoires from patients with HTLV-I-associated myelopathy (HAM/TSP), patients with multiple sclerosis, and healthy controls were compared in the study using UMI-based sequencing. Longitudinal samples, technical triplicates and paired sorted CD4+ and CD8+ T-cell subsets, alongside PBMC samples, were included among the roughly 97 TCR-beta libraries. Results and caveats for the whole study, not just this receptor: TCR clonal expansion was highest in HAM/TSP patients and lowest in MS patients, with MS patients falling below even healthy controls. No clinical or MRI features were associated with the MS cluster, and the authors said that larger cohorts are needed. Repertoires from 18 of 34 MS patients were grouped by phylogenetic analysis into a cluster of related CDR3 sequences, suggesting a possible repertoire-level signature. No identical CDR3 amino acid sequences were found to be shared among expanded clones across subjects, suggesting that TCR-beta repertoires were private in all groups.

The CDR3 covers 15 residues, taking in both the cysteine and the phenylalanine. CDR3 DNA is the only sequence kept; it has 45 bases, read in frame from the first base. cDNA synthesis used template-switch 5'RACE with a primer carrying a 10-nucleotide random unique molecular identifier tagging each TCR transcript. Each sequencing run produced over 190 million TCR-beta sequences covering 15-18 subjects. The RNeasy kit was used to extract total RNA. The KAPA Real-time Library Amplification kit was used to amplify TCR-beta VDJ regions with primers targeting the TCR constant region and the 5'RACE anchor. Sample indexes and Illumina adaptors were added in a first PCR, and a second PCR then increased library yield. After Ampure bead purification, the roughly 650 bp TCR product was size-selected on a 2% E-gel SizeSelection system. Before pooling, libraries had their quality checked on a Bioanalyzer, their concentration measured with Qubit, and their quantity determined with the Kapa Library Quantification kit. Paired-end 2 x 150 bp sequencing of the libraries was performed on an Illumina HiSeq 2500. To increase sequence diversity, roughly 24-32% phiX was spiked into each library pool. Regarding the original processing steps: The UMI-based MiGEC pipeline processed quality-filtered reads and removed over 80% of raw TCR sequences during error correction. IMGT germline references were used for alignment of VDJ genes, and clonotypes were defined by a unique CDR3 amino acid sequence together with V-J genes. Clonal expansion, Shannon diversity and CDR3 relatedness were evaluated with VDJtools (CalcPairwiseDistances, ClusterSamples), while phylogenetic trees were built in CLCbio workbench. Using coefficient-of-variation modelling across technical triplicates, the study counted a clone as expanded if it had at least 8 unique UMIs. The public reads were run again by TCRdb, first through fastp at Q25 and then through MiXCR, and only productive beta chains were kept. Each entry merges the rows of one CDR3 protein and shows their most common DNA and genes. TCRdb, not the authors, supplied the V and J calls. Recorded for this sample are some 33,000 distinct CDR3 sequences; approximately 1.5% of them occurred a single time. The ten largest clonotypes hold around 9.2% of the sample.

For unsorted PBMC libraries, 2 million PBMCs were used after storage in RNAlater at -80 degrees C until RNA extraction. Multiple sclerosis patients were enrolled in a US clinical protocol under which disease progression was evaluated by magnetic resonance imaging. Peripheral blood underwent Ficoll-Hypaque density gradient centrifugation to isolate PBMCs, which were then cryopreserved in liquid nitrogen. In this sample, this clonotype turned up many times. No antigen is known for it. Base qualities are not at hand, and no much larger clone is one base apart. The chain is made from TRBV21-1 and TRBJ2-3; the D call TRBD2 from the table was never checked on the DNA. TRBV21-1 is given as a pseudogene. The source material was PBMCs. The receptor was derived from a woman in her thirties with multiple sclerosis. The bases are TGTGCCAGCAACGGACGCCCTCAATTGTCAGATACGCAGTATTTT. Its product reads: CASNGRPQLSDTQYF.